What follows are 2 T cell receptor beta chains derived from one specimen sequenced in a study of Graves' ophthalmopathy and Graves' hyperthyroidism. Amplifying from RNA transcripts, the study obtained TCR beta CDR3 regions. The authors performed first-round RT-PCR with HTBI primers and then a second-round multiplex PCR. TCRdb processed the multiplex PCR reads anew with MiXCR; each CDR3 protein has one entry. The sample consists of 500,000 to 700,000 distinct CDR3 sequences, about 20% of them appearing once. The sample taken for sequencing was peripheral blood. Every receptor here comes from a woman aged 18-29 years with stable Graves' hyperthyroidism. Some clones in this sample may be carry-over from other donors' samples.

There are many counts of this clonotype. This chain uses TRBV2 with TRBJ1-1; 10 bases are a match to TRBD1. The CDR3 contains 13 residues. V was pared by 7 bases and J by 5 bases, with 4 bases of the junction left unmatched. CDR1 and CDR2 from the germline V gene are SNHLY and FYNNEI. The chain's CDR3 is CASILGQGTEAFF. As DNA, the CDR3 is TGTGCCAGCATACTGGGACAGGGGACTGAAGCTTTCTTT.

The table lists this clonotype with many counts. The chain uses TRBV5-1 and TRBJ1-1, with no clear D. The germline gives CDR1 SGHRS, CDR2 YFSETQ. Trimming cost V 3 bases and J 3 bases, with 9 bases left between them. The CDR3 covers 13 residues. The DNA of the CDR3 is TGCGCCAGCAGCTACCATCAGGACACTGAAGCTTTCTTT. The encoded protein is CASSYHQDTEAFF.